Listed below are T cell receptor beta chains from one sample, sequenced in a study of Graves' ophthalmopathy and Graves' hyperthyroidism. TCRdb called the multiplex PCR reads again in MiXCR, with one record for every CDR3 protein. The sample records 500,000 to 600,000 distinct CDR3 sequences, 35% to 45% being singletons. The source material was peripheral blood or thyroid tissue (not recorded which). All receptors derive from an adult man with Graves' hyperthyroidism. The CDR3 runs from the conserved cysteine through the conserved F or W.

TRBV20-1,CSARPDSGNTIYF
TRBV7-2,CASSLGSRVQETQYF
TRBV24-1,CATSDWPGTAVNYGYTF
TRBV11-1,CASSPHGQGESQETQYF
TRBV29-1,CSVGTGDLFTTYEQYF
TRBV20-1,CSARDETGGSPLHF
TRBV25-1,CASSRRETQYF
TRBV29-1,CSVVWLGDTQYF
TRBV6-5,CASSYSGTVAFF
TRBV7-9,CASSLAQVRGYTF
TRBV19,CASSSVLGDRAGHGYTF
TRBV7-2,CASNFDRTKGETQYF
TRBV9,CASSVAAGETYEQYF
TRBV5-1,CASSLTSGGYYEQYF
TRBV27,CASSFSVGEQYF
TRBV4-1,CASSQSRDRATQPQHF
TRBV20-1,CSAGDRAGTEAFF
TRBV15,CATSRGRGITEAFF
TRBV29-1,CSEQGQWYSPLHF
TRBV7-9,CASALAGASNEQFF
TRBV10-3,CAISESRGGPEDTQYF
TRBV9,CASSVPGSGEQFF
TRBV10-3,CAITFLPGQGMNTEAFF
TRBV6-5,CASRRTGRNQPQHF
TRBV7-3,CASSGGRTNSPLHF
TRBV10-3,CAISDSVGSYEQYF
TRBV10-2,CVSQETTANSPLHF
TRBV29-1,CSARAGGQTEAFF
TRBV4-1,CASSPVVLEKLFF
TRBV9,CASSLPWGERAGGYTF
TRBV16,CASSYSSNEKLFF
TRBV20-1,CSASSPAGIFGYTF
TRBV20-1,CSAESDREHSYEQYF
TRBV7-9,CASSLKGVSPQYF
TRBV3-1,CASSQDGRPNGHEAFF
TRBV5-4,CASSSQGLGLYEQYF
TRBV28,CASSSLGTANTGELFF
TRBV7-2,CASSRNRGVVTEAFF
TRBV2,CASSRGSSDDEQYF
TRBV5-1,CASSLEAGGNGYTF